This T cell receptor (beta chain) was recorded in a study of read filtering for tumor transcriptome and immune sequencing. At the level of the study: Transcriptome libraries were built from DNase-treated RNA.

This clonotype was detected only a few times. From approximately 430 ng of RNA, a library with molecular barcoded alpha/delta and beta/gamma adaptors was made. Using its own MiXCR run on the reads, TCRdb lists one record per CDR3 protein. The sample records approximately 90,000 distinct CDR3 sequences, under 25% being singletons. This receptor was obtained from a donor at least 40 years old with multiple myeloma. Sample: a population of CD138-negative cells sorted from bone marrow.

CDR3 sequence reads: CASSGTGSYGYTF. Here the CDR3 DNA reads TGTGCCAGCAGTGGCACTGGGAGCTATGGCTACACCTTC. This chain uses TRBV6-1 with TRBJ1-2; D remains unclear. The CDR3 sequence is 13 residues long. Germline V gives CDR1 MNHNS, CDR2 SASEGT. V shed 4 bases and J shed 4 bases, with 10 bases lying between them.